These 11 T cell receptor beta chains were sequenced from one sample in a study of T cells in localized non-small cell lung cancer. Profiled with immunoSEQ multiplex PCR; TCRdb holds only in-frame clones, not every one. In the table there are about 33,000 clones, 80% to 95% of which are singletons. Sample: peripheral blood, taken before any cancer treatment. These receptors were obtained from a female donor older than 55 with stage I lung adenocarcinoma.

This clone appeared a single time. This CDR3 reads CASSPTSGGLGDEQFF. The CDR3 DNA reads as TGTGCCAGCAGCCCGACTAGCGGGGGGTTAGGGGATGAGCAGTTCTTC. The J gene is TRBJ2-1, the V gene TRBV9; 13 bases match TRBD2. Germline lookup yields CDR1 SGDLS and CDR2 YYNGEE. The V segment lost 4 bases and the J segment 8 bases; nucleotides outside the gene matches: 9. The CDR3 loop spans 16 amino acids.

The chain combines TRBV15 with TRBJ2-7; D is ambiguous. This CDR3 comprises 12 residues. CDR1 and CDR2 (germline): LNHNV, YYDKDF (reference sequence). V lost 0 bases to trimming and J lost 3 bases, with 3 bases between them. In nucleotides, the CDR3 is TGTGCCACCAGCAGAGACCTCTACGAGCAGTACTTC. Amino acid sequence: CATSRDLYEQYF.

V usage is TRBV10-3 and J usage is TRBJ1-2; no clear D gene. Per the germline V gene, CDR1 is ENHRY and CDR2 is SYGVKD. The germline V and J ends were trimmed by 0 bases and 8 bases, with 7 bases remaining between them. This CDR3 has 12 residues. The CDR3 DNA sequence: TGTGCCATCAGTGAGTCTCGGCGGGGCTACACCTTC. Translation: CAISESRRGYTF.

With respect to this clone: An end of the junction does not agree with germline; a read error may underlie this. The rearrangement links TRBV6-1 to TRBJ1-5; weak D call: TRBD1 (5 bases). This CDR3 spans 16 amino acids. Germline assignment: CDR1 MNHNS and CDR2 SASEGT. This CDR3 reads CVSSEAGAGLSQPQHF. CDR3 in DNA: TGTGTCAGCAGTGAAGCAGGTGCAGGGTTAAGTCAGCCCCAGCATTTT.

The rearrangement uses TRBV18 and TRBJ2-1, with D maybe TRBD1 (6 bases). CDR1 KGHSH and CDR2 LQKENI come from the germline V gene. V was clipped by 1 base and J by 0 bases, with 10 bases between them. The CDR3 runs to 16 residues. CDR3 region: CASSPLRGSSYNEQFF. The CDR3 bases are TGTGCCAGCTCACCACTCAGGGGAAGCTCCTACAATGAGCAGTTCTTC.

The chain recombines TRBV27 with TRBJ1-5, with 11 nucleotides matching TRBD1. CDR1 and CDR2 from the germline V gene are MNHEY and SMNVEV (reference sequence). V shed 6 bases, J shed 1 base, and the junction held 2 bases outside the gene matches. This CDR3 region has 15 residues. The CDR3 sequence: CASRGQGVSNQPQHF. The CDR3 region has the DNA TGTGCCAGCAGGGGACAGGGGGTGAGCAATCAGCCCCAGCATTTT.

CDR3 residues: CASSPRGGTNGYTF. The CDR3 bases are TGTGCCAGCAGCCCCCGGGGGGGGACGAATGGCTACACCTTC. The rearrangement links TRBV6-6 to TRBJ1-2; tentatively, D is TRBD1 (5 bases). From germline, CDR1 is MNHNY and CDR2 SVGAGI (reference sequence). Trimming stripped 6 bases from V and 6 bases from J, with 17 bases between. The CDR3 spans 14 residues.

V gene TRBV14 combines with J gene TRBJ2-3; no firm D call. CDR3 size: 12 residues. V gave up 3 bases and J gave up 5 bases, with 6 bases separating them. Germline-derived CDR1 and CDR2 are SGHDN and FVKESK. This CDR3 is CASSHGVDTQYF. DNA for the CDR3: TGTGCCAGCAGCCATGGAGTAGATACGCAGTATTTT.

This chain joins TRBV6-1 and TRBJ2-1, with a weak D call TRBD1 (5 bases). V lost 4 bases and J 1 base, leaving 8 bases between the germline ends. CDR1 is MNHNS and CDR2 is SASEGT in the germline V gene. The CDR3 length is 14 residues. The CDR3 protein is CASSGQGSYNEQFF. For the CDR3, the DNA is TGTGCCAGCAGTGGTCAGGGTTCCTACAATGAGCAGTTCTTC.

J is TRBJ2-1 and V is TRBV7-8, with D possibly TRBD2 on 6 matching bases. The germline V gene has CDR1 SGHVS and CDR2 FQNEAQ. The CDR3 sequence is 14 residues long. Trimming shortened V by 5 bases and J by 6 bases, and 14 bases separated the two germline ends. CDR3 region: CASSAGGVINEQFF. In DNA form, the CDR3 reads TGTGCCAGCAGCGCAGGCGGGGTTATCAATGAGCAGTTCTTC. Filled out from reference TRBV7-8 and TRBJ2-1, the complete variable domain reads GAGVSQSPRYKVAKRGQDVALRCDPISGHVSLFWYQQALGQGPEFLTYFQNEAQLDKSGLPSDRFFAERPEGSVSTLKIQRTQQEDSAVYLCASSAGGVINEQFFGPGTRLTVL.

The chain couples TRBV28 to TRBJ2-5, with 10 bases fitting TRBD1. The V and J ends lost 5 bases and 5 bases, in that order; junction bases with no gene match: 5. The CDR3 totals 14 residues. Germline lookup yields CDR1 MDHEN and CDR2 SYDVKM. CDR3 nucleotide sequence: TGTGCCAGCAGTGTCGGGACAGGGGTCGAGACCCAGTACTTC. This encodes CASSVGTGVETQYF.